The 9 T cell receptor beta chains below all came from one sample that was sequenced in a study of CD8 T cells in Susac syndrome (dated by TCRdb to about 2019). Library preparation employed the immunoSEQ multiplex PCR assay. RNA was extracted with the RNeasy kit and roughly 0.45 to 1 ug was reverse transcribed using random hexamers. TCRdb reworked the public reads: Q25 trimming with fastp, MiXCR clone assembly, productive beta chains retained. Each record represents a unique CDR3 protein, reported with the most common genes and DNA among its rows. This sample has 40,000 to 55,000 distinct CDR3 sequences in its table, and around 93% of those were observed once. Of the sample, 0.4% to 0.5% falls within the top ten clones. What was sequenced was CD8+ T cells from PBMCs. Receptor source: a human donor in good health.

This chain links TRBV4-1 with TRBJ2-7, with D maybe TRBD1 (5 bases). The V gene lost 0 bases and the J gene lost 3 bases, with 12 bases spanning the gap. The CDR3 covers 15 residues. CDR1 and CDR2 from the germline V gene are MGHRA and YSYEKL. The CDR3 nucleotides are TGCGCCAGCAGCCAAGAGGACACCGTACTCTACGAGCAGTACTTC. This sequence encodes CASSQEDTVLYEQYF.

This clonotype was recorded only once. V is TRBV18 and J is TRBJ1-2; D gene ambiguous. The CDR3 totals 15 residues. The V gene lost 4 bases and the J gene lost 4 bases, with 16 bases spanning the gap. Germline assignment: CDR1 KGHSH and CDR2 LQKENI. CDR3 loop: CASSQGPLDAYGYTF. CDR3 DNA sequence: TGTGCCAGCTCACAGGGTCCTCTAGACGCCTATGGCTACACCTTC.

J is TRBJ2-1 and V is TRBV6-5; D call uncertain. This CDR3 has 11 amino acids. The germline gives CDR1 MNHEY, CDR2 SVGAGI. V lost 0 bases to trimming and J lost 9 bases, with 3 bases between them. The DNA for the CDR3 is TGTGCCAGCAGTTACTCGTCTGAGCAGTTCTTC. Translation gives CASSYSSEQFF.

This clonotype was detected once. The chain employs TRBV6-5 and TRBJ2-2; D gene ambiguous. This CDR3 has 14 amino acids. Germline values: CDR1 MNHEY, CDR2 SVGAGI. The germline V and J ends were trimmed by 4 bases and 2 bases, with 8 bases remaining between them. CDR3: CASSSTANTGELFF. CDR3 nucleotide sequence: TGTGCCAGCAGTTCTACAGCCAACACCGGGGAGCTGTTTTTT.

V usage is TRBV9 and J usage is TRBJ2-2; D unresolved. CDR1 is SGDLS, CDR2 YYNGEE, per germline. This CDR3 is 14 amino acids long. The ends were cut back, 0 bases at V and 2 bases at J, with 5 bases in the middle. CDR3 amino acids: CASSVATNTGELFF. The DNA for the CDR3 is TGTGCCAGCAGCGTAGCTACCAACACCGGGGAGCTGTTTTTT. The entire variable domain, with the rest obtained from reference TRBV9 and TRBJ2-2, is as follows: DSGVTQTPKHLITATGQRVTLRCSPRSGDLSVYWYQQSLDQGLQFLIQYYNGEERAKGNILERFSAQQFPDLHSELNLSSLELGDSALYFCASSVATNTGELFFGEGSRLTVL.

The rearrangement links TRBV23-1 to TRBJ1-1, with TRBD1 matching 8 bases. TRBV23-1 is labeled an ORF, and its function is uncertain. V shed 11 bases, J shed 1 base, and the junction held 15 bases outside the gene matches. The CDR3 spans 16 residues. Here the CDR3 reads CAVRVRQGAENTEAFF. The CDR3 nucleotides are TGCGCCGTACGTGTCCGCCAGGGGGCCGAGAACACTGAAGCTTTCTTT.

This chain uses TRBV7-6 with TRBJ2-1, with 9 bases fitting TRBD2. From germline, CDR1 is SGHVS and CDR2 FNYEAQ. V lost 6 bases to trimming and J lost 4 bases; unmatched junction nucleotides: 7. The CDR3 is made up of 15 amino acids. CDR3 bases: TGTGCCAGCAGTACCGGGACTAGCCCATACAATGAGCAGTTCTTC. Protein: CASSTGTSPYNEQFF.

This clonotype has only a few counts. V and J are TRBV6-2 or TRBV6-3 and TRBJ2-7; 11 nucleotides agree with TRBD1. Germline lookup yields CDR1 MNHEY and CDR2 SVGEGT. V dropped 5 bases and J dropped 4; count of bases not matched to a gene: 7. The CDR3 spans 15 residues. CDR3 bases: TGTGCCAGCAGTCATCTCCGGGACAGGGGGTACGAGCAGTACTTC. Protein sequence: CASSHLRDRGYEQYF.

The chain has TRBV28 and TRBJ1-2, with 7 bases matching TRBD1. Germline V CDR1 and CDR2: MDHEN, SYDVKM. CDR3 size: 11 residues. Trimming removed 6 bases from V and 8 bases from J; junction bases left unmatched: 3. This CDR3 reads CASSGQEGYTF. CDR3 sequence (DNA): TGTGCCAGCAGCGGACAGGAGGGCTACACCTTC.